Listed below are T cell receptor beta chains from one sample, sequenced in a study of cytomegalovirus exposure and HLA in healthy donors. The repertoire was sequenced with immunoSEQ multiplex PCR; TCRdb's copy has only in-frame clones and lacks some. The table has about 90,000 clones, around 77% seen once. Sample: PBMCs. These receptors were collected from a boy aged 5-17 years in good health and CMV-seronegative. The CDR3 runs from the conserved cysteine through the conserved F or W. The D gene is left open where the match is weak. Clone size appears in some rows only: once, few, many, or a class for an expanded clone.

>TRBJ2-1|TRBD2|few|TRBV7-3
TGTGCCAGCAGCCGACAGGCGGGGGGCTCCTACAATGAGCAGTTCTTC
CASSRQAGGSYNEQFF
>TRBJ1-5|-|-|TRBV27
TGTGCCAGCAGTGGCAGGGATCAGCCCCAGCATTTT
CASSGRDQPQHF
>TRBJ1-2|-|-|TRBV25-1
TGTGCCAGCAGTGAGTACTCCTATGGCTACACCTTC
CASSEYSYGYTF
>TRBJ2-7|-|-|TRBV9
TGTGCCAGCAGCGTAGACGGGGGCGAGCAGTACTTC
CASSVDGGEQYF
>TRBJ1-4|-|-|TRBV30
TGTGCCTGGCACCGCCCGGGACTCGGAAATGAAAAACTGTTTTTT
CAWHRPGLGNEKLFF
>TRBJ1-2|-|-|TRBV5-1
TGCGCCAGCAGCTTCCCAAATGAGGGTGGCTACACCTTC
CASSFPNEGGYTF
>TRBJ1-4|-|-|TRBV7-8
TGTGCCAGCAGCTTACAGGGTTGGGAAAAACTGTTTTTT
CASSLQGWEKLFF
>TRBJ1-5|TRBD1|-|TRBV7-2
TGTGCCAGCAGCCCTGACAGGGGGCCAAATCAGCCCCAGCATTTT
CASSPDRGPNQPQHF
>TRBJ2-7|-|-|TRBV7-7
TGTGCTAGCAGCTTAGGACAGACAGACGAGCAGTACTTC
CASSLGQTDEQYF
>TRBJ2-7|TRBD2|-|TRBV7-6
TGTGCCAGCAGCCGCTCGGAAGCGGGAGGATCCTACGAGCAGTACTTC
CASSRSEAGGSYEQYF
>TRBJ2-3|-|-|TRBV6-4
TGTGCCAGCAGTGACTCCCCGTACACAGATACGCAGTATTTT
CASSDSPYTDTQYF
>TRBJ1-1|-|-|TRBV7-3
TGTGCCAGCAGCTTTAATATGAACACTGAAGCTTTCTTT
CASSFNMNTEAFF
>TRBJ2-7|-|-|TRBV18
TGTGCCAGCTCACCAGCCCCGACCCAGGGCGAGCAGTACTTC
CASSPAPTQGEQYF
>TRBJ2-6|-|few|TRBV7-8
TGTGCCAGCAGCTTATTACAGGGAACCGGGGCCAACGTCCTGACTTTC
CASSLLQGTGANVLTF
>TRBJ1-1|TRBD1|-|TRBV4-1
TGCGCCAGCAGCCACCAGACTGGACAGGGGGGTACTGAAGCTTTCTTT
CASSHQTGQGGTEAFF
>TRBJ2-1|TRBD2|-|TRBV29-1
TGCAGCGGCGATTATCTAGCGGGGGGGCACAATGAGCAGTTCTTC
CSGDYLAGGHNEQFF
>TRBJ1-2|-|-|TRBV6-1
TGTGCCAGCACCGAAATGCGGGATGGCTACACCTTC
CASTEMRDGYTF
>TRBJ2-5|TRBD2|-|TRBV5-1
TGCGCCAGCAACACAGAGGGGCTAGCGGGACCCCAGTACTTC
CASNTEGLAGPQYF
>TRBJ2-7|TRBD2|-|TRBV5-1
TGCGCCAGCAGCCGGGGACTAGCGGATCCCTCCTACGAGCAGTACTTC
CASSRGLADPSYEQYF
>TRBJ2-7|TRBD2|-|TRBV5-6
TGTGCCAGCAGCAAGACTAGCGGGAGGGCCTCCTACGAGCAGTACTTC
CASSKTSGRASYEQYF
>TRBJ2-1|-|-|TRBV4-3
TGCGCCAGCAGCCAAAAGACAGGAAATCTGGCGGTACGTGCCTACAATGAGCAGTTCTTC
CASSQKTGNLAVRAYNEQFF
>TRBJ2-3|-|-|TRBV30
TGTGCCTGGGCTAGGACTATCACAGATACGCAGTATTTT
CAWARTITDTQYF
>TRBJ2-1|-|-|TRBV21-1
TGTGCCAGCAGCCAACAGGGACGCCTTTACTACAATGAGCAGTTCTTC
CASSQQGRLYYNEQFF
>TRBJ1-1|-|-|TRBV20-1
TGCAGTGCTAGAGATTCAAAAGCTTTCTTT
CSARDSKAFF
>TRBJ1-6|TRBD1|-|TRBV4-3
TGCGCCAGCAGCCAAGCAGGGGGTAATTCACCCCTCCACTTT
CASSQAGGNSPLHF
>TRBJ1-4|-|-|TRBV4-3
TGCGCCAGCAGCCAAGACGAGGAGACCTTGGAAAAACTGTTTTTT
CASSQDEETLEKLFF
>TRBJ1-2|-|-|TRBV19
TGTGCCAGTAGTATAGATCAGGGGCGCGGCTATGGCTACACCTTC
CASSIDQGRGYGYTF
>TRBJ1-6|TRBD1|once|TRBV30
TGTGCCTGGAATCCCTTAGCGCCGGGACAGGCTTCACCCCTCCACTTT
CAWNPLAPGQASPLHF
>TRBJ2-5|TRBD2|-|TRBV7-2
TGTGCCAGCAGCTTGGGTGGGAGGGAAGAGACCCAGTACTTC
CASSLGGREETQYF
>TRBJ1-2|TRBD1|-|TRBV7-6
TGTGCCAGCAGCGCGGGACAGAACTATGGCTACACCTTC
CASSAGQNYGYTF
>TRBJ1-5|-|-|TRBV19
TGTGCCAGTAGACAGCATAGCAATCAGCCCCAGCATTTT
CASRQHSNQPQHF
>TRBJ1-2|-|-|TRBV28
TGTGCCAGCAGTTTATCGACAGTTTGGGACTATGGCTACACCTTC
CASSLSTVWDYGYTF
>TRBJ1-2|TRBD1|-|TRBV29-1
TGCAGCGTTGAAGAAAGGTCAACAGGGGGCTATGGCTACACCTTC
CSVEERSTGGYGYTF
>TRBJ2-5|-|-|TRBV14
TGTGCCAGCAGCCAACCCGGAGGGCTAAAGAGGACCCAGTACTTC
CASSQPGGLKRTQYF
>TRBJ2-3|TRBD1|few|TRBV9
TGTGCCAGCAGCCCCAGGACAGGGGGAGGGACAGATACGCAGTATTTT
CASSPRTGGGTDTQYF
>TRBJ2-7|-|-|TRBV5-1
TGCGCCAGCAGCTTCGTAGGGGGGGCCTACGAGCAGTACTTC
CASSFVGGAYEQYF
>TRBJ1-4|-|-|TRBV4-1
TGCGCCAGCAGGCAACTCAGGGGATCGGATGAAAAACTGTTTTTT
CASRQLRGSDEKLFF
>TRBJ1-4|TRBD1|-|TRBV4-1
TGCGCCAGCAGCCAAACCGGGACAGGGAATGAAAAACTGTTTTTT
CASSQTGTGNEKLFF
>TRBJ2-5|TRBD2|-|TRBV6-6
TGTGCCAGCAGCCTTCGGACTAGCGGGGAGACCCAGTACTTC
CASSLRTSGETQYF
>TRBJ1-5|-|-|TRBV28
TGTGCCAGCAGTCTCCCACAGGGAAGTCAGCCCCAGCATTTT
CASSLPQGSQPQHF